This TCR beta chain was found in a study of shared clonotypes between healthy human individuals (dated by TCRdb to 2018 to 2020). In terms of the full investigation: The cohort included a few men and a couple of women between 18 and 49 years of age. Different laboratories and diverse techniques were used to prepare libraries and sequence TCR repertoires, to increase sequencing depth and limit assay-specific biases. Between about 0.94 and 10 billion PBMCs per donor were obtained by leukapheresis. To estimate repertoire size and how much clonotypes are shared between individuals, the study performed deep sequencing of blood TCR repertoires from five healthy adults. For each donor, CD4 naive and CD4 memory were each run on three plates, CD8 naive on two plates, and CD8 memory on one plate.

The donors were healthy, HIV-negative adults who had no recently reported acute infections or vaccinations. Every donor was a Caucasian adult residing in Nashville, Tennessee, USA. CD4+ T cells were enriched through magnetic negative selection, after which naive cells were positively selected on CD45RA and the remaining negative fraction served as the memory subset. After blood collection by leukapheresis, PBMCs were isolated using Ficoll-Histopaque density gradient centrifugation and then cryopreserved in the vapor phase of liquid nitrogen. Purity and quantity of every magnetically sorted T cell population were checked by analytical flow cytometry. From each sorted fraction, genomic DNA was isolated and quantified by UV absorbance on a Nanodrop 2000c. Results the study describes overall, beyond this receptor: Because the study included only a small number of donors, the genetic and exposure-history diversity represented was limited. Pairwise subsampling indicated that sequencing depth was expected to affect the degree of clonotype sharing among donors. When a handful of donors were compared, the shared fraction of clonotypes was roughly 5% for naive CD4, about 4% for naive CD8, about 2.5% for memory CD4, and 0.35% to 0.5% for memory CD8. Higher generation probabilities were observed for clonotypes shared by all four sorted-subset donors than for non-shared clonotypes. Sampling was restricted to blood, and TCR repertoires in tissue are likely to differ from TCR repertoires in blood. Larger estimated clonotype richness was generally found for naive subsets than for memory subsets. Incomplete sequencing was indicated by rarefaction of sorted-subset datasets, despite the large sequencing depth.

TCR CDR3 regions were amplified from genomic DNA by multiplex PCR using the deep immunoSEQ assay. For each cell subset, the extracted genomic DNA was distributed evenly across all wells of several immunoSEQ 96-well plates, and each plate served as one replicate. For sorted subsets, approximately 210 ng of genomic DNA, equivalent to 30,000 or so T cell genomes, went into each replicate PCR. Purified libraries were measured with a Qubit 3.0 fluorometer, size-checked on a Bioanalyzer 2100, and measured again with the KAPA Library Quantification kit. Every immunoSEQ 96-well plate was sequenced on a separate single-read 150-cycle Illumina NextSeq 550 flow cell. The authors' analysis ran thus. The immunoSEQ output contained only junctional sequences without quality scores, so filtering could not match that applied to full-length reads. To assign V/J genes and CDR3, sequences were annotated against IMGT germline references using PyIR, a Python wrapper for IgBLAST v1.9. Reads were filtered out if the reads had weak V/J assignments (E-value above 1e-6), no CDR3, stop codons, out-of-frame junctions, or ambiguous translated residues. V3J clonotypes were defined as sequences sharing the same inferred V gene, J gene, and CDR3 amino acid sequence. Percentage overlap between repertoires was computed as shared unique clonotypes divided by the size of the smaller repertoire. Repertoire richness was assessed with RTK rarefaction, the Chao1 estimator, and Recon v2.1 estimates of unobserved clonotypes. For all TCRbeta clonotypes obtained by the gDNA method from four donors, generation probabilities were computed with OLGA. TCRdb limited this immuneACCESS table to in-frame rearrangements with V and J called. A share of clones is missing; checked studies link under half to unresolved V genes, and the rest is unexplained. Clone size and the V and J calls come from that table; the DNA yielded D and trimming. The sample table holds roughly 1.5 million clones, of which 95% to 99% were seen once. About 0.45% of the sample is taken by the ten largest.

A remark on this clone: The specificity of this receptor is unknown. No base qualities exist here, and no much larger clone lies one base off it.

V is clipped by 4 bases and J by 2 bases, and the sequence between their germline boundaries is 13 bases long. The germline V gene encodes CDR1 SGHDT and CDR2 YYEEEE. The CDR3 measures 14 amino acids from cysteine to phenylalanine. The DNA shown is the 42-base CDR3, in frame from base 1. The specimen was naive CD4+ T cells sorted from blood. Reading the label with the study, this specimen's cell subset or site is: CD45RA+ positively selected. This sequence was found in a man aged 25 to 45 in good health. The chain couples TRBV5-6 to TRBJ2-7; the D gene is perhaps TRBD1, from 6 matching bases. The CDR3 protein sequence reads: CASSLQGRAYEQYF. The nucleotide sequence is TGTGCCAGCAGCCTACAGGGTAGGGCCTACGAGCAGTACTTC.